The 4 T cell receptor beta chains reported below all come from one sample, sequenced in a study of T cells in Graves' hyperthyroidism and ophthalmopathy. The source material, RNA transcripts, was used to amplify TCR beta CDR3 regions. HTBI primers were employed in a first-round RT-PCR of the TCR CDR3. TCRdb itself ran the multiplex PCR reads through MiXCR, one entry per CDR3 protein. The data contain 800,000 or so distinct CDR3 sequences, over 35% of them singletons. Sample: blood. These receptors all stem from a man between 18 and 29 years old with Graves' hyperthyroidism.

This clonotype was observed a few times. CDR3 in amino acids: CASVQGLDNSPLHF. DNA of the CDR3: TGTGCCAGTGTCCAGGGATTGGATAATTCACCCCTCCACTTT. J is TRBJ1-6 and V is TRBV6-1; tentative D call: TRBD1 (5 bases). The germline V gene has CDR1 MNHNS and CDR2 SASEGT. The CDR3 totals 14 residues. The ends were cut back, 9 bases at V and 5 bases at J, with 14 bases in the middle.

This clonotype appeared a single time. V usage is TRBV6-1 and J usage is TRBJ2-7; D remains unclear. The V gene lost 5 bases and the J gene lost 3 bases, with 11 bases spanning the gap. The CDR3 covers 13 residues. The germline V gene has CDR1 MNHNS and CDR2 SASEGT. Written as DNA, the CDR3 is TGTGCCAGCAGTTACTCGGCCTTCTACGAGCAGTACTTC. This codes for CASSYSAFYEQYF.

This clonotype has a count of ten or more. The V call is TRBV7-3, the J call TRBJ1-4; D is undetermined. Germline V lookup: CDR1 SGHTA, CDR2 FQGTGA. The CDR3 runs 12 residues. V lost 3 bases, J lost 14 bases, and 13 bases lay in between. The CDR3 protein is CASSFRSLWLFF. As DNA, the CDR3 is TGTGCCAGCAGCTTTAGGTCGTTATGGCTGTTTTTT. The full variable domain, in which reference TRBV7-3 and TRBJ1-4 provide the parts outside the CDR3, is GAGVSQTPSNKVTEKGKYVELRCDPISGHTALYWYRQSLGQGPEFLIYFQGTGAADDSGLPNDRFFAVRPEGSVSTLKIQRTERGDSAVYLCASSFRSLWLFFGSGTQLSVL.

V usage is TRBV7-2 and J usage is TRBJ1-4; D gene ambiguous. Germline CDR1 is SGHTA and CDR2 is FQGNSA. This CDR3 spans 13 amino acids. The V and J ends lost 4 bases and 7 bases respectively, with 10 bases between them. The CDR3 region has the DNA TGTGCCAGCAGCTCCCAGTCGCCTGAAAAACTGTTTTTT. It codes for CASSSQSPEKLFF.